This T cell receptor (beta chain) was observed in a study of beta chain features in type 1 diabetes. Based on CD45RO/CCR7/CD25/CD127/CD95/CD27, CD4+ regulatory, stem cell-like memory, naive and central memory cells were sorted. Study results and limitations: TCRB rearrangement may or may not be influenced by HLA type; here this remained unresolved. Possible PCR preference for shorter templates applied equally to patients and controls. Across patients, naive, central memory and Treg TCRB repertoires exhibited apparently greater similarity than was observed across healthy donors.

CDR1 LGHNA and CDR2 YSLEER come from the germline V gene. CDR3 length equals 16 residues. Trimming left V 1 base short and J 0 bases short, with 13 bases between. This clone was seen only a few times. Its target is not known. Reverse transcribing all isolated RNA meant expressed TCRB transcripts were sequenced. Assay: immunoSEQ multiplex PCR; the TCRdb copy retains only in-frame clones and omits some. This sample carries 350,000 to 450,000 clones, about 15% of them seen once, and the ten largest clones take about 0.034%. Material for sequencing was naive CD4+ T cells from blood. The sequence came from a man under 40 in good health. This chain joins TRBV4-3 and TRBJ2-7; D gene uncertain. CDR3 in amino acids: CASSQVWPPSSYEQYF. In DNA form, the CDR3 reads TGCGCCAGCAGCCAAGTATGGCCCCCCAGCTCCTACGAGCAGTACTTC.